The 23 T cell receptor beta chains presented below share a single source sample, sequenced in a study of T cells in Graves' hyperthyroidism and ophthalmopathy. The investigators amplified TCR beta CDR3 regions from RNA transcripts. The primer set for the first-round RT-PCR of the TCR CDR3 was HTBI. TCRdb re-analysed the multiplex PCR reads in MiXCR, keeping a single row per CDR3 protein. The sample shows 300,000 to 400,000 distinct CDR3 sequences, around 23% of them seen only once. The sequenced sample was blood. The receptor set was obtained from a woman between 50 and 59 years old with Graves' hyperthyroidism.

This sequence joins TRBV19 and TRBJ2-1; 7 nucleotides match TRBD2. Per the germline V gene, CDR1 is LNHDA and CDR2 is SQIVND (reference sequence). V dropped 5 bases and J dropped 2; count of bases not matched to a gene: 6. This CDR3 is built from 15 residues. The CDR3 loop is CASSAGLGPYNEQFF. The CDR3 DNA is TGTGCCAGTAGTGCCGGACTAGGACCCTACAATGAGCAGTTCTTC.

DNA for the CDR3: TGTGCCAGCAGTGAGGGGCACAATCAGCCCCAGCATTTT. Its translation is CASSEGHNQPQHF. The chain is built from TRBV2 and TRBJ1-5; D perhaps matches TRBD1 (5 bases). V lost 3 bases and J lost 3, with 6 bases in between. The CDR3 sequence is 13 residues long. Germline CDR1 is SNHLY and CDR2 is FYNNEI.

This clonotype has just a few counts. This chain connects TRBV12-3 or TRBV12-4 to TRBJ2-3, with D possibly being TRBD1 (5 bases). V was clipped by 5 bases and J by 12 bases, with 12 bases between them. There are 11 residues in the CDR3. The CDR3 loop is CASSVDTGQYF. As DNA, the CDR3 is TGTGCCAGCAGTGTGGACACTGGTCAGTATTTT.

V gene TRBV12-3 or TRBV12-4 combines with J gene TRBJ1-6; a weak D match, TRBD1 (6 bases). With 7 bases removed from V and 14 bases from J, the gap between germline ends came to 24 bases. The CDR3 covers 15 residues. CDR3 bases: TGTGCCAGCACCAAACGGGGGGGCGCTTCAGGAACCCTCCACTTT. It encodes CASTKRGGASGTLHF.

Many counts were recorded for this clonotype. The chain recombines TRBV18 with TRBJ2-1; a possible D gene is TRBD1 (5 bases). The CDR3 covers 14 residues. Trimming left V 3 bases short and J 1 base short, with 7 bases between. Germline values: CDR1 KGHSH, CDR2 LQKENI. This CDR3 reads CASSPRQSYNEQFF. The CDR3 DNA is TGTGCCAGCTCACCTCGACAGTCCTACAATGAGCAGTTCTTC.

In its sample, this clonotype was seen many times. The CDR3 sequence is CASRKDAYEQYF. In DNA form, the CDR3 reads TGTGCCAGCAGAAAGGACGCCTACGAGCAGTACTTC. The chain carries TRBV6-1 and TRBJ2-7; the D is unclear. Germline loops: CDR1 MNHNS, CDR2 SASEGT. The CDR3 totals 12 residues. Trimming removed 6 bases from V and 2 bases from J, with 8 bases in between.

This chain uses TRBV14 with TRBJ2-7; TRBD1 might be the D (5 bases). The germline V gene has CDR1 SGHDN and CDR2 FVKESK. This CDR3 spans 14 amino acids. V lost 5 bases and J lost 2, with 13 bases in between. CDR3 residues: CASSTLTGAYEQYF. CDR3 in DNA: TGTGCCAGCAGCACCCTCACAGGCGCCTACGAGCAGTACTTC.

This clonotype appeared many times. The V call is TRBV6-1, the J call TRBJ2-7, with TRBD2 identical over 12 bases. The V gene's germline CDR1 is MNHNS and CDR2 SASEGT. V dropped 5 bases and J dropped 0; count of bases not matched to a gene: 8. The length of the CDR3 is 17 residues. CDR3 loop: CASSYRTSGASSYEQYF. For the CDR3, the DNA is TGTGCCAGCAGTTACAGGACTAGCGGGGCCAGCTCCTACGAGCAGTACTTC.

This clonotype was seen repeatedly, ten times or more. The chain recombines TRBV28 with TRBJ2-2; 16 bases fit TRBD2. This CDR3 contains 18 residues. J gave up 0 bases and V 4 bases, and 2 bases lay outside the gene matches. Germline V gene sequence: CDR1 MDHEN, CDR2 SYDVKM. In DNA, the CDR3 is TGTGCCAGCAGTTCCGGGACTAGCGGGAGGGCGAACACCGGGGAGCTGTTTTTT. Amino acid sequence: CASSSGTSGRANTGELFF.

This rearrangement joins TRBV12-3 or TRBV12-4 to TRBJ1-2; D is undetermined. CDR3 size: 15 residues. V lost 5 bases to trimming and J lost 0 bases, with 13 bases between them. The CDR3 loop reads CASSQRSFSNYGYTF. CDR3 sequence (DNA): TGTGCCAGCAGTCAGCGGTCTTTTTCTAACTATGGCTACACCTTC.

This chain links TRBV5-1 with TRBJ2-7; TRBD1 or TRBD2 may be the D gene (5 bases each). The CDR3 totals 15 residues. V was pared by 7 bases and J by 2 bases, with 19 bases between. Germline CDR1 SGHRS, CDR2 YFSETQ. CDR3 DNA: TGCGCCAGCGGCTCCCACCGGGACCAAACCTACGAGCAGTACTTC. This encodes CASGSHRDQTYEQYF.

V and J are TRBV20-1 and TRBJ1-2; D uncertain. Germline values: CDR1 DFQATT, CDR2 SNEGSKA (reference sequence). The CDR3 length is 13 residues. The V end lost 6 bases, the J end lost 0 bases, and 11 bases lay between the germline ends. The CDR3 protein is CSAPEVTNYGYTF. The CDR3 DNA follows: TGCAGTGCACCCGAAGTTACTAACTATGGCTACACCTTC.

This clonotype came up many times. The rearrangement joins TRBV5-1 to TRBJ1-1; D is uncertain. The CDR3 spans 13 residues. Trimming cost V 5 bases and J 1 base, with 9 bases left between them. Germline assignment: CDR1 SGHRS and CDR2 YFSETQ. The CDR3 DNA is TGCGCCAGCAGTACGCAGTCGAACACTGAAGCTTTCTTT. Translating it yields CASSTQSNTEAFF.

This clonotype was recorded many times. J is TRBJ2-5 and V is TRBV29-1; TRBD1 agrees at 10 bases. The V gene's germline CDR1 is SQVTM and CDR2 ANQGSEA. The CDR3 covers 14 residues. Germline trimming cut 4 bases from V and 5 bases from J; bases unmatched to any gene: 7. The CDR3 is CSVVRDRGGETQYF. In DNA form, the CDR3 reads TGCAGCGTTGTACGGGACAGGGGAGGCGAGACCCAGTACTTC.

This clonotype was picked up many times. CDR3 in DNA: TGTGCCAGCAGCGATAGGGGTAATGAGCAGTTCTTC. Its protein is CASSDRGNEQFF. The gene calls are TRBV7-2 and TRBJ2-1; D might be TRBD1 (5 bases). Deletions cut 5 bases from V and 7 bases from J, with 9 bases between. The germline V gene encodes CDR1 SGHTA and CDR2 FQGNSA. The CDR3 has 12 amino acids.

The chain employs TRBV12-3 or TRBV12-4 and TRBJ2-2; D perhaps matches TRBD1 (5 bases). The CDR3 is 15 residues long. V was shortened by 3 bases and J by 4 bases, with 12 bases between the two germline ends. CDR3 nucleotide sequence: TGTGCCAGCAGTTTTCAGGGCTCGATCACCGGGGAGCTGTTTTTT. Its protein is CASSFQGSITGELFF.

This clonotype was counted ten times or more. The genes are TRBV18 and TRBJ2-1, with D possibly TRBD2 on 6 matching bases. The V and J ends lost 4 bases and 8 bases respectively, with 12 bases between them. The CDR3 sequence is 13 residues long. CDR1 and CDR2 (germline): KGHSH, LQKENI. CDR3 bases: TGTGCCAGCTCACGGGACTCCGGCGATGAGCAGTTCTTC. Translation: CASSRDSGDEQFF.

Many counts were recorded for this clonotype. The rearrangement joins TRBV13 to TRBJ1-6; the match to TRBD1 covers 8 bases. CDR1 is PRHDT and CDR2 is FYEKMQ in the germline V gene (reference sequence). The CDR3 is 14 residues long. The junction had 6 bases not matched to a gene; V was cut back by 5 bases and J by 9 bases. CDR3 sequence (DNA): TGTGCCAGCAGCCCGACAGGGGTTACTTCACCCCTCCACTTT. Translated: CASSPTGVTSPLHF.

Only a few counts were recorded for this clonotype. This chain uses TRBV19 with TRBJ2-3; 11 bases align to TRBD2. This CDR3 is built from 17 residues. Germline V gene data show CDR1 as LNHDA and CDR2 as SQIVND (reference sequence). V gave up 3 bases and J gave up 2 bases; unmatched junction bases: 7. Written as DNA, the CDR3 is TGTGCCAGTAGTATTAGCCTAGCGGGGGGACTCACAGATACGCAGTATTTT. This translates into CASSISLAGGLTDTQYF. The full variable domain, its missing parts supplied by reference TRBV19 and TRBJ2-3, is DGGITQSPKYLFRKEGQNVTLSCEQNLNHDAMYWYRQDPGQGLRLIYYSQIVNDFQKGDIAEGYSVSREKKESFPLTVTSAQKNPTAFYLCASSISLAGGLTDTQYFGPGTRLTVL.

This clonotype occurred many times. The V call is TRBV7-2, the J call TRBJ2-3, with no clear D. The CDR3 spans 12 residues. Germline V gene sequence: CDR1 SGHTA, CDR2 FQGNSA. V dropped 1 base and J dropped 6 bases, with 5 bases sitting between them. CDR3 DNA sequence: TGTGCCAGCAGCTTAGGCATCGATACGCAGTATTTT. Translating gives CASSLGIDTQYF.

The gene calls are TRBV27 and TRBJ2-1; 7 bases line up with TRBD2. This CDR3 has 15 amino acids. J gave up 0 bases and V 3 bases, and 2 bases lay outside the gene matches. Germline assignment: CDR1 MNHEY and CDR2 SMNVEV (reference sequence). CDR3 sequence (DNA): TGTGCCAGCAGTTTCGGGGAGGGCTCCTACAATGAGCAGTTCTTC. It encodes CASSFGEGSYNEQFF.

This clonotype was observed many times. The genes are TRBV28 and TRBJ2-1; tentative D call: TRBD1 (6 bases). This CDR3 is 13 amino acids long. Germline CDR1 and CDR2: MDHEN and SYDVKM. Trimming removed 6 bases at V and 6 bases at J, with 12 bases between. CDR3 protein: CASSRDIVNEQFF. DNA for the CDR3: TGTGCCAGCAGCCGGGACATAGTCAATGAGCAGTTCTTC. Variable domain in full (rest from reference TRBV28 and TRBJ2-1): DVKVTQSSRYLVKRTGEKVFLECVQDMDHENMFWYRQDPGLGLRLIYFSYDVKMKEKGDIPEGYSVSREKKERFSLILESASTNQTSMYLCASSRDIVNEQFFGPGTRLTVL.

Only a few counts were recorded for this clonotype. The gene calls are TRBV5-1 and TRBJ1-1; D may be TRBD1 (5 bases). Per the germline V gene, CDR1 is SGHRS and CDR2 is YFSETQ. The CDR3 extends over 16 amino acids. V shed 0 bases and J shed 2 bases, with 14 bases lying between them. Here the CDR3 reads CASSLGGGTINTEAFF. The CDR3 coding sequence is TGCGCCAGCAGCTTGGGGGGGGGGACTATCAACACTGAAGCTTTCTTT.